These 24 T cell receptor beta chains originate from one sample sequenced in a study of blood T cell repertoires in COVID-19. Sequencing was performed with immunoSEQ multiplex PCR; in TCRdb, only in-frame clones are kept and a portion is missing. The sample records 150,000 to 200,000 clones, around 89% being singletons. What was sequenced was peripheral blood. All receptors come from a man aged 50 or older who had recovered from COVID-19.

The chain carries TRBV11-2 and TRBJ2-7; possibly TRBD2 for D (7 bases). This CDR3 contains 15 residues. Germline CDR1 reads SGHAT; CDR2 reads FQNNGV. The germline V and J ends were trimmed by 1 base and 5 bases, with 15 bases remaining between them. Here the CDR3 reads CASSLGGGAPHEQYF. The CDR3 bases are TGTGCCAGCAGCTTAGGAGGGGGGGCTCCCCACGAGCAGTACTTC.

The rearrangement joins TRBV27 to TRBJ1-5, with TRBD1 identical over 7 bases. This CDR3 spans 16 amino acids. Trimming removed 4 bases from V and 7 bases from J; junction bases left unmatched: 13. The germline CDR1 and CDR2 sequences are MNHEY and SMNVEV (reference sequence). The CDR3 region is CASSSSPTGVRQPQHF. The CDR3 DNA reads as TGTGCCAGCAGTTCCTCCCCAACAGGGGTGCGGCAGCCCCAGCATTTT.

The genes are TRBV7-2 and TRBJ2-4, with 11 bases identical to TRBD1. The CDR3 is made up of 15 amino acids. J lost 8 bases, V lost 5 bases, and 8 bases had no gene match. Germline V gene sequence: CDR1 SGHTA, CDR2 FQGNSA. The CDR3 region is CASSRRTGGEDIQYF. CDR3 DNA sequence: TGTGCCAGCAGCCGCCGGACAGGGGGCGAGGACATTCAGTACTTC.

This rearrangement joins TRBV5-4 to TRBJ2-5, with TRBD2 identical over 10 bases. Germline-derived CDR1 and CDR2 are SGHNT and YYREEE (reference sequence). The CDR3 is 15 residues long. Losses at the gene ends were 2 bases for V and 3 bases for J; bases not matched to a gene: 4. The CDR3 loop reads CASSLAGGLKETQYF. CDR3 coding DNA: TGTGCCAGCAGCTTAGCGGGAGGGCTTAAAGAGACCCAGTACTTC.

The chain employs TRBV28 and TRBJ1-5, with D maybe TRBD1 (5 bases). The ends were cut back, 3 bases at V and 15 bases at J, with 18 bases in the middle. In germline, CDR1 is MDHEN, CDR2 SYDVKM. The CDR3 is made up of 13 amino acids. CDR3 loop: CASSLRGAPVLHF. The CDR3 region has the DNA TGTGCCAGCAGTTTGCGTGGGGCGCCGGTGTTGCATTTT.

The rearrangement uses TRBV11-2 and TRBJ1-2; D call uncertain. Germline assignment: CDR1 SGHAT and CDR2 FQNNGV. This CDR3 spans 16 amino acids. V shed 1 base and J shed 6 bases, with 18 bases lying between them. The CDR3 region has the DNA TGTGCCAGCAGCTTAGGGGCAGGCCCGAACCTTAATGGCTACACCTTC. This codes for CASSLGAGPNLNGYTF.

The V call is TRBV7-8, the J call TRBJ2-7; D is perhaps TRBD1 (7 bases). Deletions cut 5 bases from V and 6 bases from J, with 20 bases between. The CDR3 loop spans 15 amino acids. CDR1 is SGHVS and CDR2 is FQNEAQ in the germline V gene. DNA for the CDR3: TGTGCCAGCAGCCACCCGACAGGGAGGAACGGCGAGCAGTACTTC. Amino acid sequence: CASSHPTGRNGEQYF. Looking up the rest from reference TRBV7-8 and TRBJ2-7 gives the full variable domain: GAGVSQSPRYKVAKRGQDVALRCDPISGHVSLFWYQQALGQGPEFLTYFQNEAQLDKSGLPSDRFFAERPEGSVSTLKIQRTQQEDSAVYLCASSHPTGRNGEQYFGPGTRLTVT.

V is TRBV29-1 and J is TRBJ2-3; D perhaps matches TRBD1 (6 bases). This CDR3 spans 15 amino acids. CDR1 SQVTM and CDR2 ANQGSEA come from the germline V gene. The V end was cut by 8 bases, the J end by 2 bases, with 20 bases between. CDR3 sequence (DNA): TGCAGCTCCAGGGGTCCGACAGACCCCACAGATACGCAGTATTTT. Protein sequence: CSSRGPTDPTDTQYF.

The V call is TRBV7-2, the J call TRBJ1-2; D gene uncertain. Germline V gene sequence: CDR1 SGHTA, CDR2 FQGNSA. This CDR3 region has 16 residues. Trimming took 0 bases from V and 3 from J, leaving 14 bases between them. The CDR3 protein is CASSLAGGRTDYGYTF. The CDR3 nucleotides are TGTGCCAGCAGCTTAGCGGGAGGGAGAACAGACTATGGCTACACCTTC.

The V call is TRBV6-1, the J call TRBJ2-7, with 7 positions matching TRBD1. CDR1 and CDR2 from the germline V gene are MNHNS and SASEGT. V shed 3 bases, J shed 9 bases, and the junction held 14 bases outside the gene matches. This CDR3 region has 15 residues. The CDR3 DNA reads TGTGCCAGCAGTGATCGACAGGGCACCAGGTTAAGGCAGTACTTC. The encoded protein is CASSDRQGTRLRQYF.

This clone has a single count. V gene TRBV2 combines with J gene TRBJ2-3; D might be TRBD2 (6 bases). V lost 6 bases and J 2 bases, leaving 18 bases between the germline ends. The length of the CDR3 is 16 residues. CDR1 is SNHLY and CDR2 is FYNNEI in the germline V gene. The CDR3 bases are TGTGCCAGCAGAAACTCCATGGCGGGGCTCACAGATACGCAGTATTTT. Translated, it gives CASRNSMAGLTDTQYF.

This chain uses TRBV23-1 with TRBJ1-5; tentative D call: TRBD1 (6 bases). TRBV23-1 is an open reading frame, and its role is uncertain. V lost 0 bases and J lost 7, with 19 bases in between. This CDR3 is 17 amino acids long. The CDR3 DNA sequence: TGCGCCAGCAGTCAATCGGTCACAGGGTCGAGTATGCAGCCCCAGCATTTT. Its translation: CASSQSVTGSSMQPQHF.

This rearrangement joins TRBV6-2 or TRBV6-3 to TRBJ2-7; D gene uncertain. This CDR3 region has 12 residues. Looked up from germline, CDR1 is MNHEY and CDR2 is SVGEGT. V lost 0 bases to trimming and J lost 7 bases, with 7 bases between them. CDR3 region: CASSYSLQEQYF. In DNA form, the CDR3 reads TGTGCCAGCAGTTACTCGTTGCAGGAGCAGTACTTC.

The chain employs TRBV6-5 and TRBJ2-7, with TRBD1 matching over 9 bases. The CDR3 covers 15 residues. J was trimmed by 2 bases and V by 3 bases; bases with no gene match: 5. Germline V CDR1 and CDR2: MNHEY, SVGAGI. In DNA, the CDR3 is TGTGCCAGCAGTTATTCGACAGGGGGAGCCTACGAGCAGTACTTC. Translated, it gives CASSYSTGGAYEQYF.

This clone was seen once. The CDR3 here is CASSFTARAHVNTEAFF. Written as DNA, the CDR3 is TGTGCCAGCAGTTTCACCGCCAGGGCCCACGTGAACACTGAAGCTTTCTTT. The gene calls are TRBV28 and TRBJ1-1, with D maybe TRBD1 (5 bases). V shed 3 bases and J shed 0 bases, with 17 bases lying between them. CDR3 size: 17 residues. Looked up from germline, CDR1 is MDHEN and CDR2 is SYDVKM.

Concerning this clone itself: Other DNA sequences in this sample translate to the same CDR3. This chain uses TRBV20-1 with TRBJ1-1, with D perhaps TRBD1 (6 bases). CDR3 size: 11 residues. The germline V gene encodes CDR1 DFQATT and CDR2 SNEGSKA (reference sequence). V was cut by 3 bases and J by 8 bases, with 10 bases left in between. CDR3 sequence reads: CSASGTGEAFF. CDR3 bases: TGCAGTGCTAGCGGTACAGGGGAAGCTTTCTTT.

The chain recombines TRBV2 with TRBJ2-2; no firm D call. The length of the CDR3 is 13 residues. V shed 7 bases and J shed 4 bases, with 10 bases lying between them. CDR1 is SNHLY and CDR2 is FYNNEI in the germline V gene. This chain's CDR3 is CASKESSTGELFF. The CDR3 coding sequence is TGTGCCAGCAAAGAGAGTAGCACCGGGGAGCTGTTTTTT.

This clone was seen only once. CDR3 residues: CASSLGATVVTEAFF. The CDR3 DNA reads as TGTGCCAGCAGCTTGGGGGCAACGGTGGTCACTGAAGCTTTCTTT. The rearrangement links TRBV5-6 to TRBJ1-1, with unresolved D. This CDR3 contains 15 residues. Trimming removed 0 bases from V and 4 bases from J, with 13 bases in between. Germline loops: CDR1 SGHDT, CDR2 YYEEEE.

V gene TRBV4-3 combines with J gene TRBJ2-6, with 8 bases matching TRBD1. From germline, CDR1 is LGHNA and CDR2 YSLEER. V trimming: 1 base; J trimming: 2 bases; junction bases outside the gene matches: 7. This CDR3 has 18 residues. The CDR3 spells CASSQATGGGAGANVLTF. The CDR3, as DNA: TGCGCCAGCAGCCAAGCAACAGGGGGTGGGGCTGGGGCCAACGTCCTGACTTTC.

The chain joins TRBV21-1 to TRBJ1-1; the table calls TRBD1, which could not be checked here. TRBV21-1 is a pseudogene locus. The CDR3 totals 17 residues. In DNA form, the CDR3 reads TGTGCCAGCAGCAAAGGGACAGGGGGCGCGGTGAACACTGAAGCTTTCTTT. Encoded protein: CASSKGTGGAVNTEAFF.

The rearrangement uses TRBV5-6 and TRBJ1-1; possible D gene TRBD1, 6 bases. The CDR3 length is 16 residues. Trimming pared 0 bases from V and 0 bases from J, leaving 12 bases between. Germline loops: CDR1 SGHDT, CDR2 YYEEEE. The CDR3 reads CASSLVPGAVNTEAFF. In DNA form, the CDR3 reads TGTGCCAGCAGCTTGGTACCAGGGGCCGTGAACACTGAAGCTTTCTTT.

The chain recombines TRBV7-2 with TRBJ1-2; 7 bases align to TRBD1. The CDR3 is 14 residues long. Germline V gene sequence: CDR1 SGHTA, CDR2 FQGNSA. V was pared by 0 bases and J by 7 bases, with 5 bases of the junction left unmatched. CDR3 nucleotides: TGTGCCAGCAGCTTAGCGAAGGGGGCGAGTGGCTACACCTTC. Translating it yields CASSLAKGASGYTF.

The rearrangement joins TRBV28 to TRBJ2-7; no firm D call. The CDR3 extends over 16 amino acids. Germline assignment: CDR1 MDHEN and CDR2 SYDVKM. Trimming removed 1 base from V and 3 bases from J, with 16 bases in between. CDR3 sequence reads: CASSLSVAPHGYEQYF. In DNA form, the CDR3 reads TGTGCCAGCAGTTTATCCGTCGCGCCTCATGGCTACGAGCAGTACTTC.

For the CDR3, the DNA is TGTGCCGGTGGGGGGGCGCAGGGGAACACTGAAGCTTTCTTT. Translating gives CAGGGAQGNTEAFF. The rearrangement links TRBV27 to TRBJ1-1, with D perhaps matching TRBD1 (6 bases). Germline CDR1 and CDR2: MNHEY and SMNVEV (reference sequence). The CDR3 covers 14 residues. Trimming removed 11 bases from V and 1 base from J, with 17 bases in between.